These 29 T cell receptor beta chains came from one sample sequenced in a study of long-term antiretroviral therapy in people with HIV. Sequencing relied on immunoSEQ assay v3.0, run at survey level. Measured with immunoSEQ multiplex PCR; TCRdb has only the in-frame clones, and not every one. The sample gives about 35,000 clones, roughly 80% of which show up once; roughly 5.8% is in the top ten. The source material was unsorted PBMCs, sampled 1 year after starting antiretroviral therapy. The receptors were sampled from a man aged 18 to 29 with HIV.

The chain recombines TRBV28 with TRBJ2-2; unclear D gene. This CDR3 is built from 14 residues. The V and J ends lost 2 bases and 4 bases respectively, with 8 bases between them. In germline, CDR1 is MDHEN, CDR2 SYDVKM. The CDR3 here is CASSLIASTGELFF. The CDR3 nucleotides are TGTGCCAGCAGTTTAATCGCGAGCACCGGGGAGCTGTTTTTT.

V and J are TRBV7-6 and TRBJ2-5; 10 nucleotides align to TRBD2. The CDR3 consists of 15 residues. V lost 8 bases and J lost 3; bases outside the gene matches: 9. Germline lookup yields CDR1 SGHVS and CDR2 FNYEAQ. The CDR3 DNA reads TGTGCCAGCGTCCGGACTAGCGGAGGGGAAGAGACCCAGTACTTC. This gives the protein CASVRTSGGEETQYF.

The chain recombines TRBV5-4 with TRBJ2-7; 10 positions agree with TRBD2. The CDR3 length is 18 residues. Germline loops: CDR1 SGHNT, CDR2 YYREEE (reference sequence). Trimming took 3 bases from V and 3 from J; bases not matched to a gene: 15. The CDR3: CASSWGGLAGAIIYEQYF. In DNA form, the CDR3 reads TGTGCCAGCAGCTGGGGGGGGCTAGCGGGAGCCATTATCTACGAGCAGTACTTC.

The chain uses TRBV6-5 and TRBJ2-2; D might be TRBD1 (5 bases). V was pared by 1 base and J by 4 bases, with 10 bases between. The length of the CDR3 is 15 residues. The germline V gene has CDR1 MNHEY and CDR2 SVGAGI. This CDR3 is CASSYWQGGTGELFF. In DNA, the CDR3 is TGTGCCAGCAGTTACTGGCAGGGCGGCACCGGGGAGCTGTTTTTT.

This chain uses TRBV9 with TRBJ1-2; D might be TRBD1 (6 bases). Trimming left V 0 bases short and J 7 bases short, with 13 bases between. CDR3 length equals 14 residues. Per the germline V gene, CDR1 is SGDLS and CDR2 is YYNGEE. DNA of the CDR3: TGTGCCAGCAGCGTAGGAGGACAGCCGGGTGGCTACACCTTC. Residues: CASSVGGQPGGYTF. Complete variable domain (other parts from reference TRBV9 and TRBJ1-2): DSGVTQTPKHLITATGQRVTLRCSPRSGDLSVYWYQQSLDQGLQFLIQYYNGEERAKGNILERFSAQQFPDLHSELNLSSLELGDSALYFCASSVGGQPGGYTFGSGTRLTVV.

This sequence joins TRBV6-1 and TRBJ1-6, with D maybe TRBD1 (5 bases). Germline V gene sequence: CDR1 MNHNS, CDR2 SASEGT. The CDR3 loop spans 16 amino acids. The V end lost 1 base, the J end lost 7 bases, and 14 bases lay between the germline ends. The CDR3 coding sequence is TGTGCCAGCAGTGAAGAAGGGGTTGGGGACAATTCACCCCTCCACTTT. It specifies CASSEEGVGDNSPLHF.

The chain couples TRBV19 to TRBJ2-3; 9 nucleotides agree with TRBD2. This CDR3 is 14 amino acids long. The germline V gene has CDR1 LNHDA and CDR2 SQIVND (reference sequence). V lost 7 bases and J lost 6; bases outside the gene matches: 8. Written as DNA, the CDR3 is TGTGCCAGTACTCGAGGACTAGCGCTCGATACGCAGTATTTT. It yields the protein CASTRGLALDTQYF.

This sequence joins TRBV15 and TRBJ1-1; D possibly corresponds to TRBD1 (6 bases). Trimming shortened V by 0 bases and J by 2 bases, and 16 bases separated the two germline ends. Germline V gives CDR1 LNHNV, CDR2 YYDKDF (reference sequence). This CDR3 is 17 amino acids long. This CDR3 is CATSRDPLQGSNTEAFF. CDR3 coding DNA: TGTGCCACCAGCAGAGATCCTCTACAGGGCTCAAACACTGAAGCTTTCTTT.

The chain is built from TRBV19 and TRBJ1-1; D gene ambiguous. Germline V gene data show CDR1 as LNHDA and CDR2 as SQIVND (reference sequence). Trimming took 1 base from V and 8 from J, leaving 8 bases between them. This CDR3 is 12 amino acids long. The CDR3, as DNA: TGTGCCAGTAGTATAGGAGTACAGGAAGCTTTCTTT. Its protein product is CASSIGVQEAFF.

The chain links TRBV27 to TRBJ1-4, with 9 bases matching TRBD1. The CDR3 contains 18 residues. Looked up from germline, CDR1 is MNHEY and CDR2 is SMNVEV (reference sequence). Unmatched junction bases numbered 15, after V lost 3 bases and J lost 7 bases. This CDR3 reads CASSFLKTGGLAFEKLFF. In DNA form, the CDR3 reads TGTGCCAGCAGTTTCCTTAAGACAGGGGGACTTGCCTTTGAAAAACTGTTTTTT. Full variable domain (rest looked up from reference TRBV27 and TRBJ1-4): EAQVTQNPRYLITVTGKKLTVTCSQNMNHEYMSWYRQDPGLGLRQIYYSMNVEVTDKGDVPEGYKVSRKEKRNFPLILESPSPNQTSLYFCASSFLKTGGLAFEKLFFGSGTQLSVL.

The chain has TRBV29-1 and TRBJ2-5; D gene unclear. The V gene's germline CDR1 is SQVTM and CDR2 ANQGSEA. CDR3 length: 13 amino acids. Trimming left V 5 bases short and J 5 bases short, with 15 bases between. CDR3 protein: CSVLHGPGETQYF. In DNA, the CDR3 is TGCAGCGTTCTTCATGGCCCCGGGGAGACCCAGTACTTC. Complete variable domain (other parts from reference TRBV29-1 and TRBJ2-5): SAVISQKPSRDICQRGTSLTIQCQVDSQVTMMFWYRQQPGQSLTLIATANQGSEATYESGFVIDKFPISRPNLTFSTLTVSNMSPEDSSIYLCSVLHGPGETQYFGPGTRLLVL.

This chain joins TRBV7-2 and TRBJ2-7; D ambiguous. The CDR3 has 11 residues. Trimming left V 1 base short and J 6 bases short, with 4 bases between. The germline V gene encodes CDR1 SGHTA and CDR2 FQGNSA. CDR3 loop: CASSLVGEQYF. The CDR3 bases are TGTGCCAGCAGCTTAGTTGGCGAGCAGTACTTC.

V gene TRBV5-4 combines with J gene TRBJ2-1; TRBD2 agrees at 8 bases. The junction had 10 bases not matched to a gene; V was cut back by 2 bases and J by 15 bases. The CDR3 has 13 amino acids. Germline CDR1 is SGHNT and CDR2 is YYREEE (reference sequence). The CDR3 protein is CASSFREGTSRFF. The CDR3 coding sequence is TGTGCCAGCAGCTTCCGGGAGGGGACCTCAAGGTTCTTC.

The chain recombines TRBV28 with TRBJ2-7; no clear D. The CDR3 is 13 residues long. V gave up 6 bases and J gave up 8 bases, with 17 bases separating them. The germline gives CDR1 MDHEN, CDR2 SYDVKM. The CDR3 region is CASRGANPTKQYF. The CDR3 DNA is TGTGCCAGCAGGGGCGCTAATCCTACGAAGCAGTACTTC.

This chain joins TRBV5-1 and TRBJ2-3; 9 bases agree with TRBD1. This CDR3 is built from 15 residues. The V segment lost 0 bases and the J segment 3 bases; nucleotides outside the gene matches: 2. Germline CDR1 SGHRS, CDR2 YFSETQ. The CDR3 sequence is CASSLEGQGTDTQYF. The CDR3 DNA sequence: TGCGCCAGCAGCTTGGAGGGACAGGGAACAGATACGCAGTATTTT. Drawing the rest from reference TRBV5-1 and TRBJ2-3, the complete variable domain is KAGVTQTPRYLIKTRGQQVTLSCSPISGHRSVSWYQQTPGQGLQFLFEYFSETQRNKGNFPGRFSGRQFSNSRSEMNVSTLELGDSALYLCASSLEGQGTDTQYFGPGTRLTVL.

V is TRBV5-6 and J is TRBJ2-1; TRBD2 matches 13 bases. CDR1 is SGHDT, CDR2 YYEEEE, per germline. The CDR3 runs 18 residues. Trimming at V came to 4 bases and at J to 1 base, leaving 8 bases not matched to a gene. DNA of the CDR3: TGTGCCAGCAGCCCCACTAGCGGGGGGGCCAGGTCCTACAATGAGCAGTTCTTC. Its translation: CASSPTSGGARSYNEQFF.

The CDR3 sequence is CASSPGPTTKEQFF. CDR3 sequence (DNA): TGTGCCAGTAGCCCGGGACCAACAACGAAGGAGCAGTTCTTC. J is TRBJ2-1 and V is TRBV19; D tentatively reads TRBD1 or TRBD2 (5 bases each). With 6 bases removed from V and 10 bases from J, the gap between germline ends came to 19 bases. CDR3 length equals 14 residues. Germline loops: CDR1 LNHDA, CDR2 SQIVND (reference sequence).

In its sample, this clone was seen a few times. V is TRBV27 and J is TRBJ1-2; tentative D call: TRBD1 (5 bases). Germline CDR1 reads MNHEY; CDR2 reads SMNVEV (reference sequence). The CDR3 extends over 14 amino acids. V lost 0 bases, J lost 6 bases, and 11 bases lay in between. For the CDR3, the DNA is TGTGCCAGCAGTTTATCGCTAAGGGGTAATGGCTACACCTTC. It specifies CASSLSLRGNGYTF.

The V gene is TRBV27, the J gene TRBJ2-5; TRBD2 aligns across 11 bases. This CDR3 has 16 amino acids. Germline CDR1 reads MNHEY; CDR2 reads SMNVEV (reference sequence). The V segment lost 5 bases and the J segment 6 bases; nucleotides outside the gene matches: 11. The CDR3 coding sequence is TGTGCCAGCAGTCCCCTGGGTAGCGGGGGGGCGAAGACCCAGTACTTC. This sequence encodes CASSPLGSGGAKTQYF.

The gene calls are TRBV4-3 and TRBJ2-5; D is perhaps TRBD2 (5 bases). V was trimmed by 2 bases and J by 3 bases, leaving 13 bases between them. Germline V CDR1 and CDR2: LGHNA, YSLEER. This CDR3 is 15 amino acids long. The CDR3 nucleotides are TGCGCCAGCAGCCAATCATATGGAGGAGAAGAGACCCAGTACTTC. This sequence encodes CASSQSYGGEETQYF.

The CDR3 reads CASSERGSSTEAFF. DNA for the CDR3: TGTGCCAGCAGTGAAAGGGGATCTTCCACTGAAGCTTTCTTT. The chain links TRBV6-1 to TRBJ1-1; possibly TRBD1 for D (5 bases). Trimming removed 2 bases at V and 4 bases at J, with 11 bases between. This CDR3 spans 14 amino acids. Germline CDR1 is MNHNS and CDR2 is SASEGT.

This chain uses TRBV7-3 with TRBJ2-1; D not certain. V gave up 5 bases and J gave up 0 bases, with 11 bases separating them. Germline-derived CDR1 and CDR2 are SGHTA and FQGTGA. The CDR3 has 15 residues. CDR3 bases: TGTGCCAGCAGCGCCCACCTGAGCTCCTACAATGAGCAGTTCTTC. Protein: CASSAHLSSYNEQFF.

The J gene is TRBJ2-3, the V gene TRBV5-6; no reliable D call. Trimming took 0 bases from V and 1 from J, leaving 12 bases between them. CDR3 length equals 16 residues. CDR1 SGHDT and CDR2 YYEEEE come from the germline V gene. The CDR3 reads CASSLAEVYGTDTQYF. The CDR3 DNA is TGTGCCAGCAGCTTGGCCGAGGTTTATGGCACAGATACGCAGTATTTT.

In this sample, this clone turned up once. The rearrangement uses TRBV5-1 and TRBJ2-3, with 7 bases identical to TRBD2. Germline V gives CDR1 SGHRS, CDR2 YFSETQ. This CDR3 contains 16 residues. V gave up 2 bases and J gave up 1 base; unmatched junction bases: 7. CDR3 nucleotides: TGCGCCAGCAGCTTAACCGGGACTAAAGGCACAGATACGCAGTATTTT. Encoded protein: CASSLTGTKGTDTQYF. The variable domain in full, completed from reference TRBV5-1 and TRBJ2-3, reads KAGVTQTPRYLIKTRGQQVTLSCSPISGHRSVSWYQQTPGQGLQFLFEYFSETQRNKGNFPGRFSGRQFSNSRSEMNVSTLELGDSALYLCASSLTGTKGTDTQYFGPGTRLTVL.

V gene TRBV9 combines with J gene TRBJ1-1; D might be TRBD1 (5 bases). Germline V lookup: CDR1 SGDLS, CDR2 YYNGEE. Trimming removed 3 bases at V and 0 bases at J, with 9 bases between. This CDR3 region has 14 residues. The CDR3 here is CASSGGGLNTEAFF. CDR3 in DNA: TGTGCCAGCAGCGGTGGGGGACTGAACACTGAAGCTTTCTTT.

CDR3 nucleotide sequence: TGTGCCAGCAGTTTATCGTCGGCCGTTGGCTACACCTTC. Residues: CASSLSSAVGYTF. The chain is built from TRBV27 and TRBJ1-2; D gene uncertain. The CDR3 loop spans 13 amino acids. V lost 0 bases and J lost 7, with 9 bases in between. Per germline, CDR1 MNHEY and CDR2 SMNVEV (reference sequence).

The rearrangement joins TRBV5-1 to TRBJ2-7; D may be TRBD1 (7 bases). Germline V gives CDR1 SGHRS, CDR2 YFSETQ. Trimming removed 1 base from V and 5 bases from J, with 16 bases in between. There are 15 residues in the CDR3. The CDR3 loop is CASSLQEGALDEQYF. The CDR3 DNA reads TGCGCCAGCAGCTTGCAGGAGGGGGCGCTTGACGAGCAGTACTTC.

The CDR3 sequence is CASSRLAGEETQYF. CDR3 bases: TGCGCCAGCAGCCGACTAGCGGGGGAAGAGACCCAGTACTTC. The V call is TRBV4-1, the J call TRBJ2-5, with 12 bases aligning to TRBD2. The CDR3 covers 14 residues. V gave up 4 bases and J gave up 3 bases; unmatched junction bases: 0. Germline CDR1 and CDR2: MGHRA and YSYEKL.

This clone was recorded a few times. This chain links TRBV6-4 with TRBJ1-2, with 9 bases that match TRBD1. Trimming cost V 6 bases and J 6 bases; bases outside gene matches: 8. CDR1 is MRHNA and CDR2 is SNTAGT in the germline V gene. The CDR3 is made up of 14 amino acids. CDR3 loop: CASRKDRGSNGYTF. The CDR3 DNA sequence: TGTGCCAGCAGGAAGGACAGGGGAAGTAATGGCTACACCTTC.